The source of this T cell receptor (beta chain) is a study of T cells in tuberculosis. Study context: The T cells targeted glucose monomycolate, a mycobacterial lipid, via CD1B. Blood was taken before or within 7 days of anti-tuberculosis therapy. Notes on the study in general: Active tuberculosis TCR-alpha repertoires lay closer to GMM-specific TCRs than IGRA-negative controls, suggesting clonal expansion.

Clones were sequenced by immunoSEQ multiplex PCR, and TCRdb holds only the in-frame ones, with some missing. Of approximately 30,000 clones listed, roughly 85% were seen once; the top ten hold over 5%. The germline CDR1 and CDR2 sequences are SGHTS and YDEGEE. This CDR3 region has 15 residues. The V gene lost 4 bases and the J gene lost 1 base, with 11 bases spanning the gap. The time point: new active TB diagnosis, blood taken before or within 7 days of starting treatment. Positive smear microscopy and/or M. tuberculosis culture confirmed active disease. Comments on this clone: Its target is not known.

This TCR derives from an adult with tuberculosis. The chain links TRBV5-8 to TRBJ2-2; possibly TRBD2 for D (6 bases). Sequenced material: PBMCs, taken at tuberculosis diagnosis. The CDR3 nucleotides read TGTGCCAGCAGCCCGGGACTGCGGAACACCGGGGAGCTGTTTTTT. Translation: CASSPGLRNTGELFF.